This section outlines one TCR beta chain sequence together with its context. Its cognate antigen is unknown. This entry belongs to a study of T-cell memory formation after mild COVID-19. The wider study: Clusters were largely donor specific. Notes on the study in general: Clones that contracted from day 15 to 85 had balanced CD4/CD8; later expanders were CD4+ biased.

TCRdb used MiXCR to reprocess the 5' RACE reads, holding one entry per CDR3 protein. The sample lists hundreds of thousands of distinct CDR3 sequences, about 23% occurring once. V was shortened by 0 bases and J by 3 bases, with 9 bases between the two germline ends. This CDR3 spans 15 amino acids. Germline V lookup: CDR1 MNHEY, CDR2 SVGEGT. Input material: PBMCs or a T cell subset sorted from them (not recorded which). This clonotype was obtained from an adult woman who had mild COVID-19 (a few samples of this study predate the infection). Cell type and time point are not known. The chain has TRBV6-2 or TRBV6-3 and TRBJ1-5; D remains ambiguous. CDR3 sequence reads: CASSYSGGANQPQHF. Written as DNA, the CDR3 is TGTGCCAGCAGTTACTCTGGTGGTGCCAATCAGCCCCAGCATTTT.